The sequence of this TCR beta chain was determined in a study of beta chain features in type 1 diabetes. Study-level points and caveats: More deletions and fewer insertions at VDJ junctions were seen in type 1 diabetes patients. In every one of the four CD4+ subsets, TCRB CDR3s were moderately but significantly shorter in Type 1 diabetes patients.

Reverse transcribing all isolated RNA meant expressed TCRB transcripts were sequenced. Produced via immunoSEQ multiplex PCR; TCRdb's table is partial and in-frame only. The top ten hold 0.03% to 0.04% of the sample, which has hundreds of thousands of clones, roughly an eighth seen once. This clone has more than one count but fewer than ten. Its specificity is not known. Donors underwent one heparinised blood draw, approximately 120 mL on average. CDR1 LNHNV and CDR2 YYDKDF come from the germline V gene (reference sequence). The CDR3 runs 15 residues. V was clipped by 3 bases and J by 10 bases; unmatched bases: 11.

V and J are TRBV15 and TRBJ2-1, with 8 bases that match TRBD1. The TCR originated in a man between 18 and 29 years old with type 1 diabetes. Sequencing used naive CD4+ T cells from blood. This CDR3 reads CATSRIQTGDGEQFF. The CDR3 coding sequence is TGTGCCACCAGCAGGATACAGACAGGGGATGGGGAGCAGTTCTTC. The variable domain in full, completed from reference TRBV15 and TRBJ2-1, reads DAMVIQNPRYQVTQFGKPVTLSCSQTLNHNVMYWYQQKSSQAPKLLFHYYDKDFNNEADTPDNFQSRRPNTSFCFLDIRSPGLGDTAMYLCATSRIQTGDGEQFFGPGTRLTVL.